Listed below are T cell receptor beta chains from one sample, sequenced in a study of cytomegalovirus exposure and HLA in healthy donors. Sequencing was performed with immunoSEQ multiplex PCR; in TCRdb, only in-frame clones are kept and a portion is missing. This table has some 180,000 clones, around four fifths appearing once. Sequenced input: PBMCs. The receptors derive from a woman in her sixties in good health and CMV-seropositive. Each CDR3 is given with its conserved first and last residue. A D gene is named only where the DNA matches it firmly. Rows give clone size only sometimes, using once, few, many, or a class for an expanded clone.

j_gene: TRBJ2-7; len: 15; v_gene: TRBV9; d_gene: TRBD1; abundance: NA; CDR3nt: TGTGCCAGCAGCCCTGACAGGGACCCTTCCTACGAGCAGTACTTC; CDR3aa: CASSPDRDPSYEQYF
j_gene: TRBJ2-1; len: 14; v_gene: TRBV27; d_gene: TRBD2; abundance: NA; CDR3nt: TGTGCCAGCAGTTTCTGGGCGGGAGGGCATGAGCAGTTCTTC; CDR3aa: CASSFWAGGHEQFF
j_gene: TRBJ2-3; len: 16; v_gene: TRBV15; d_gene: NA; abundance: NA; CDR3nt: TGTGCCACCAGCAGAGATGGGGCGGGGAGCACAGATACGCAGTATTTT; CDR3aa: CATSRDGAGSTDTQYF
j_gene: TRBJ1-2; len: 14; v_gene: TRBV2; d_gene: NA; abundance: NA; CDR3nt: TGTGCCAGCAGTGGACAGGAAGGGTTGGGGGGCTACACCTTC; CDR3aa: CASSGQEGLGGYTF
j_gene: TRBJ2-1; len: 16; v_gene: TRBV7-6; d_gene: TRBD2; abundance: few; CDR3nt: TGTGCCAGCAGCTTAATAGCGCTAGCGGGATACAATGAGCAGTTCTTC; CDR3aa: CASSLIALAGYNEQFF
j_gene: TRBJ1-1; len: 13; v_gene: TRBV5-1; d_gene: NA; abundance: NA; CDR3nt: TGCGCCAGCAGCCCTCGAGGGAACACTGAAGCTTTCTTT; CDR3aa: CASSPRGNTEAFF
j_gene: TRBJ2-1; len: 17; v_gene: TRBV7-9; d_gene: TRBD1; abundance: once; CDR3nt: TGTGCCAGCAGCCCCAGGGGGCGCGTAAACTCCTACAATGAGCAGTTCTTC; CDR3aa: CASSPRGRVNSYNEQFF
j_gene: TRBJ2-3; len: 16; v_gene: TRBV28; d_gene: TRBD2; abundance: NA; CDR3nt: TGTGCCAGCAGTCAAACGATAGCGGGAGACACAGATACGCAGTATTTT; CDR3aa: CASSQTIAGDTDTQYF
j_gene: TRBJ2-2; len: 12; v_gene: TRBV7-3; d_gene: NA; abundance: NA; CDR3nt: TGTGCCAGCAGCCTCCTAAAAGGGGAGCTGTTTTTT; CDR3aa: CASSLLKGELFF
j_gene: TRBJ2-5; len: 16; v_gene: TRBV18; d_gene: TRBD2; abundance: NA; CDR3nt: TGTGCCAGCTCACCACGGACTAGCGGGGGGGAAGAGACCCAGTACTTC; CDR3aa: CASSPRTSGGEETQYF
j_gene: TRBJ2-5; len: 14; v_gene: TRBV5-1; d_gene: NA; abundance: NA; CDR3nt: TGCGCCAGCAGCTCTGGGAGTACCGGGGAGACCCAGTACTTC; CDR3aa: CASSSGSTGETQYF
j_gene: TRBJ1-4; len: 16; v_gene: TRBV2; d_gene: TRBD1; abundance: NA; CDR3nt: TGTGCCAGCAGTGAAGCGCTCGGGACAGTCGGAGAAAAACTGTTTTTT; CDR3aa: CASSEALGTVGEKLFF
j_gene: TRBJ2-2; len: 13; v_gene: TRBV10-3; d_gene: TRBD1; abundance: NA; CDR3nt: TGTGCCATCGGGACAGGGCCCCCCGGGGAGCTGTTTTTT; CDR3aa: CAIGTGPPGELFF
j_gene: TRBJ1-1; len: 15; v_gene: TRBV2; d_gene: TRBD1; abundance: NA; CDR3nt: TGTGCCAGCAGCGTACAGGGGCTAGGGAACACTGAAGCTTTCTTT; CDR3aa: CASSVQGLGNTEAFF